A single sample gave rise to the 16 T cell receptor beta chains below, sequenced in a study of T cell responses to AZD1222 COVID-19 vaccine. Profiled with immunoSEQ multiplex PCR; TCRdb holds only in-frame clones, not every one. This table has over 60,000 clones, about four fifths appearing once. This sample comprised peripheral blood, obtained on day 0 of MenACWY control vaccination. These receptors came from an adult in good health.

This chain connects TRBV5-1 to TRBJ2-2, with TRBD1 matching 8 bases. The CDR3 has 15 amino acids. Germline-derived CDR1 and CDR2 are SGHRS and YFSETQ. The junction had 6 bases not matched to a gene; V was cut back by 0 bases and J by 8 bases. In DNA form, the CDR3 reads TGCGCCAGCAGCTTGGCCCAGGGGGCATCTGGGGAGCTGTTTTTT. Amino acid sequence: CASSLAQGASGELFF.

This clone was seen just once. V usage is TRBV19 and J usage is TRBJ2-3, with D perhaps TRBD1 (5 bases). Trimming pared 11 bases from V and 2 bases from J, leaving 17 bases between. Germline CDR1 reads LNHDA; CDR2 reads SQIVND (reference sequence). The CDR3 has 14 amino acids. The CDR3 spells CASKGIGNTDTQYF. In nucleotides, the CDR3 is TGTGCCTCTAAGGGGATAGGGAACACAGATACGCAGTATTTT.

Written as DNA, the CDR3 is TGTGCCAGCAGTTACTCGACAGGGGGTGCACCCCTCCACTTT. Translation gives CASSYSTGGAPLHF. This rearrangement joins TRBV6-2 or TRBV6-3 to TRBJ1-6, with 9 bases that match TRBD1. CDR1 and CDR2 (germline): MNHEY, SVGEGT. The CDR3 runs 14 residues. Unmatched junction bases numbered 2, after V lost 0 bases and J lost 11 bases.

The chain recombines TRBV28 with TRBJ1-1, with a tentative D call TRBD1 (6 bases). CDR1 is MDHEN and CDR2 is SYDVKM in the germline V gene. The CDR3 length is 16 residues. Trimming took off 3 bases at V and 4 bases at J, with 18 bases between the two ends. The CDR3 DNA is TGTGCCAGCAGTTTCCCTATAACCGGGACACTCACTGAAGCTTTCTTT. As protein: CASSFPITGTLTEAFF.

This clone has only one observation. The J gene is TRBJ1-4, the V gene TRBV30; D remains unclear. Trimming took off 4 bases at V and 8 bases at J, with 11 bases between the two ends. The germline V gene encodes CDR1 GTSNPN and CDR2 SVGIG (reference sequence). CDR3 length equals 12 residues. The CDR3 is CAWNAAREKLFF. In nucleotides, the CDR3 is TGTGCCTGGAATGCGGCTAGGGAAAAACTGTTTTTT.

The chain is built from TRBV6-5 and TRBJ1-5, with TRBD1 matching over 8 bases. V was pared by 5 bases and J by 4 bases, with 4 bases of the junction left unmatched. CDR3 size: 14 residues. Germline V lookup: CDR1 MNHEY, CDR2 SVGAGI. CDR3 DNA: TGTGCCAGCAGTAACAGGGGGATGAATCAGCCCCAGCATTTT. The encoded protein is CASSNRGMNQPQHF.

This clone was seen repeatedly, ten times or more. The CDR3 is CASSIKGLTF. CDR3 in DNA: TGTGCCAGCAGCATAAAGGGCCTGACTTTC. The rearrangement joins TRBV21-1 to TRBJ2-6. TRBV21-1 corresponds to a pseudogene. The CDR3 sequence is 10 residues long.

This chain joins TRBV6-2 or TRBV6-3 and TRBJ2-2, with D possibly matching TRBD1 (6 bases). The CDR3 runs to 16 residues. Germline loops: CDR1 MNHEY, CDR2 SVGEGT. Trimming removed 5 bases at V and 1 base at J, with 14 bases between. Written as DNA, the CDR3 is TGTGCCAGCAGTCCCGACAGGAACCGGAACACCGGGGAGCTGTTTTTT. This codes for CASSPDRNRNTGELFF.

The rearrangement links TRBV6-5 to TRBJ1-6, with 7 bases fitting TRBD1. The CDR3 has 14 residues. V lost 5 bases, J lost 5 bases, and 3 bases stayed unmatched. The germline gives CDR1 MNHEY, CDR2 SVGAGI. CDR3 in amino acids: CASSKGQNNSPLHF. For the CDR3, the DNA is TGTGCCAGCAGTAAGGGACAGAATAATTCACCCCTCCACTTT.

The chain combines TRBV9 with TRBJ1-6; TRBD1 matches 8 bases. Germline V CDR1 and CDR2: SGDLS, YYNGEE. The ends lost 3 bases at V and 7 bases at J; junction bases unmatched: 3. The CDR3 length is 14 residues. The CDR3: CASSEGQANSPLHF. The CDR3 region has the DNA TGTGCCAGCAGCGAGGGACAGGCAAATTCACCCCTCCACTTT.

The chain employs TRBV5-1 and TRBJ1-1; D ambiguous. The germline V gene encodes CDR1 SGHRS and CDR2 YFSETQ. Trimming removed 5 bases from V and 5 bases from J, with 13 bases in between. The CDR3 spans 13 residues. The CDR3 region is CASREAPGTEAFF. The CDR3 region has the DNA TGCGCCAGCAGAGAGGCTCCGGGGACTGAAGCTTTCTTT.

This clone showed up just once. The chain carries TRBV19 and TRBJ2-5; 10 bases match TRBD2. CDR3 length: 15 residues. With V trimmed by 6 bases and J by 1 base, 5 bases remained unmatched. Germline CDR1 and CDR2: LNHDA and SQIVND (reference sequence). CDR3 protein: CASSSSGSSQETQYF. The CDR3 coding sequence is TGTGCCAGTAGCTCTAGCGGGAGTAGCCAAGAGACCCAGTACTTC.

DNA for the CDR3: TGTGCCAGCAGTTACGGGGCCCACCAAGAGACCCAGTACTTC. Protein: CASSYGAHQETQYF. The chain links TRBV6-2 or TRBV6-3 to TRBJ2-5; TRBD1 is a possible D gene (5 bases). V lost 2 bases and J lost 0, with 7 bases in between. There are 14 residues in the CDR3. Per the germline V gene, CDR1 is MNHEY and CDR2 is SVGEGT.

This sequence joins TRBV12-3 or TRBV12-4 and TRBJ1-1; D is unresolved. V was shortened by 9 bases and J by 1 base, with 9 bases between the two germline ends. The CDR3 is 12 amino acids. Here the CDR3 DNA reads TGTGCCAGTGGACGGGGGAACACTGAAGCTTTCTTT. The encoded protein is CASGRGNTEAFF.

This clone was counted between two and nine times. The chain has TRBV6-5 and TRBJ2-2, with a tentative D call TRBD1 (6 bases). Looked up from germline, CDR1 is MNHEY and CDR2 is SVGAGI. This CDR3 is built from 15 residues. The V end lost 6 bases, the J end lost 7 bases, and 18 bases lay between the germline ends. In DNA, the CDR3 is TGTGCCAGCAGGCCCAGGGGCCTAAGGGACGGGGAGCTGTTTTTT. Translation: CASRPRGLRDGELFF.

There are a few counts of this clone. The chain is built from TRBV7-2 and TRBJ1-2; D uncertain. Trimming removed 1 base at V and 8 bases at J, with 17 bases between. The germline V gene has CDR1 SGHTA and CDR2 FQGNSA. The CDR3 is 15 amino acids. The DNA for the CDR3 is TGTGCCAGCAGCTTAGGAAGTCTCCCGGGGAACGGCTACACCTTC. Residues: CASSLGSLPGNGYTF.